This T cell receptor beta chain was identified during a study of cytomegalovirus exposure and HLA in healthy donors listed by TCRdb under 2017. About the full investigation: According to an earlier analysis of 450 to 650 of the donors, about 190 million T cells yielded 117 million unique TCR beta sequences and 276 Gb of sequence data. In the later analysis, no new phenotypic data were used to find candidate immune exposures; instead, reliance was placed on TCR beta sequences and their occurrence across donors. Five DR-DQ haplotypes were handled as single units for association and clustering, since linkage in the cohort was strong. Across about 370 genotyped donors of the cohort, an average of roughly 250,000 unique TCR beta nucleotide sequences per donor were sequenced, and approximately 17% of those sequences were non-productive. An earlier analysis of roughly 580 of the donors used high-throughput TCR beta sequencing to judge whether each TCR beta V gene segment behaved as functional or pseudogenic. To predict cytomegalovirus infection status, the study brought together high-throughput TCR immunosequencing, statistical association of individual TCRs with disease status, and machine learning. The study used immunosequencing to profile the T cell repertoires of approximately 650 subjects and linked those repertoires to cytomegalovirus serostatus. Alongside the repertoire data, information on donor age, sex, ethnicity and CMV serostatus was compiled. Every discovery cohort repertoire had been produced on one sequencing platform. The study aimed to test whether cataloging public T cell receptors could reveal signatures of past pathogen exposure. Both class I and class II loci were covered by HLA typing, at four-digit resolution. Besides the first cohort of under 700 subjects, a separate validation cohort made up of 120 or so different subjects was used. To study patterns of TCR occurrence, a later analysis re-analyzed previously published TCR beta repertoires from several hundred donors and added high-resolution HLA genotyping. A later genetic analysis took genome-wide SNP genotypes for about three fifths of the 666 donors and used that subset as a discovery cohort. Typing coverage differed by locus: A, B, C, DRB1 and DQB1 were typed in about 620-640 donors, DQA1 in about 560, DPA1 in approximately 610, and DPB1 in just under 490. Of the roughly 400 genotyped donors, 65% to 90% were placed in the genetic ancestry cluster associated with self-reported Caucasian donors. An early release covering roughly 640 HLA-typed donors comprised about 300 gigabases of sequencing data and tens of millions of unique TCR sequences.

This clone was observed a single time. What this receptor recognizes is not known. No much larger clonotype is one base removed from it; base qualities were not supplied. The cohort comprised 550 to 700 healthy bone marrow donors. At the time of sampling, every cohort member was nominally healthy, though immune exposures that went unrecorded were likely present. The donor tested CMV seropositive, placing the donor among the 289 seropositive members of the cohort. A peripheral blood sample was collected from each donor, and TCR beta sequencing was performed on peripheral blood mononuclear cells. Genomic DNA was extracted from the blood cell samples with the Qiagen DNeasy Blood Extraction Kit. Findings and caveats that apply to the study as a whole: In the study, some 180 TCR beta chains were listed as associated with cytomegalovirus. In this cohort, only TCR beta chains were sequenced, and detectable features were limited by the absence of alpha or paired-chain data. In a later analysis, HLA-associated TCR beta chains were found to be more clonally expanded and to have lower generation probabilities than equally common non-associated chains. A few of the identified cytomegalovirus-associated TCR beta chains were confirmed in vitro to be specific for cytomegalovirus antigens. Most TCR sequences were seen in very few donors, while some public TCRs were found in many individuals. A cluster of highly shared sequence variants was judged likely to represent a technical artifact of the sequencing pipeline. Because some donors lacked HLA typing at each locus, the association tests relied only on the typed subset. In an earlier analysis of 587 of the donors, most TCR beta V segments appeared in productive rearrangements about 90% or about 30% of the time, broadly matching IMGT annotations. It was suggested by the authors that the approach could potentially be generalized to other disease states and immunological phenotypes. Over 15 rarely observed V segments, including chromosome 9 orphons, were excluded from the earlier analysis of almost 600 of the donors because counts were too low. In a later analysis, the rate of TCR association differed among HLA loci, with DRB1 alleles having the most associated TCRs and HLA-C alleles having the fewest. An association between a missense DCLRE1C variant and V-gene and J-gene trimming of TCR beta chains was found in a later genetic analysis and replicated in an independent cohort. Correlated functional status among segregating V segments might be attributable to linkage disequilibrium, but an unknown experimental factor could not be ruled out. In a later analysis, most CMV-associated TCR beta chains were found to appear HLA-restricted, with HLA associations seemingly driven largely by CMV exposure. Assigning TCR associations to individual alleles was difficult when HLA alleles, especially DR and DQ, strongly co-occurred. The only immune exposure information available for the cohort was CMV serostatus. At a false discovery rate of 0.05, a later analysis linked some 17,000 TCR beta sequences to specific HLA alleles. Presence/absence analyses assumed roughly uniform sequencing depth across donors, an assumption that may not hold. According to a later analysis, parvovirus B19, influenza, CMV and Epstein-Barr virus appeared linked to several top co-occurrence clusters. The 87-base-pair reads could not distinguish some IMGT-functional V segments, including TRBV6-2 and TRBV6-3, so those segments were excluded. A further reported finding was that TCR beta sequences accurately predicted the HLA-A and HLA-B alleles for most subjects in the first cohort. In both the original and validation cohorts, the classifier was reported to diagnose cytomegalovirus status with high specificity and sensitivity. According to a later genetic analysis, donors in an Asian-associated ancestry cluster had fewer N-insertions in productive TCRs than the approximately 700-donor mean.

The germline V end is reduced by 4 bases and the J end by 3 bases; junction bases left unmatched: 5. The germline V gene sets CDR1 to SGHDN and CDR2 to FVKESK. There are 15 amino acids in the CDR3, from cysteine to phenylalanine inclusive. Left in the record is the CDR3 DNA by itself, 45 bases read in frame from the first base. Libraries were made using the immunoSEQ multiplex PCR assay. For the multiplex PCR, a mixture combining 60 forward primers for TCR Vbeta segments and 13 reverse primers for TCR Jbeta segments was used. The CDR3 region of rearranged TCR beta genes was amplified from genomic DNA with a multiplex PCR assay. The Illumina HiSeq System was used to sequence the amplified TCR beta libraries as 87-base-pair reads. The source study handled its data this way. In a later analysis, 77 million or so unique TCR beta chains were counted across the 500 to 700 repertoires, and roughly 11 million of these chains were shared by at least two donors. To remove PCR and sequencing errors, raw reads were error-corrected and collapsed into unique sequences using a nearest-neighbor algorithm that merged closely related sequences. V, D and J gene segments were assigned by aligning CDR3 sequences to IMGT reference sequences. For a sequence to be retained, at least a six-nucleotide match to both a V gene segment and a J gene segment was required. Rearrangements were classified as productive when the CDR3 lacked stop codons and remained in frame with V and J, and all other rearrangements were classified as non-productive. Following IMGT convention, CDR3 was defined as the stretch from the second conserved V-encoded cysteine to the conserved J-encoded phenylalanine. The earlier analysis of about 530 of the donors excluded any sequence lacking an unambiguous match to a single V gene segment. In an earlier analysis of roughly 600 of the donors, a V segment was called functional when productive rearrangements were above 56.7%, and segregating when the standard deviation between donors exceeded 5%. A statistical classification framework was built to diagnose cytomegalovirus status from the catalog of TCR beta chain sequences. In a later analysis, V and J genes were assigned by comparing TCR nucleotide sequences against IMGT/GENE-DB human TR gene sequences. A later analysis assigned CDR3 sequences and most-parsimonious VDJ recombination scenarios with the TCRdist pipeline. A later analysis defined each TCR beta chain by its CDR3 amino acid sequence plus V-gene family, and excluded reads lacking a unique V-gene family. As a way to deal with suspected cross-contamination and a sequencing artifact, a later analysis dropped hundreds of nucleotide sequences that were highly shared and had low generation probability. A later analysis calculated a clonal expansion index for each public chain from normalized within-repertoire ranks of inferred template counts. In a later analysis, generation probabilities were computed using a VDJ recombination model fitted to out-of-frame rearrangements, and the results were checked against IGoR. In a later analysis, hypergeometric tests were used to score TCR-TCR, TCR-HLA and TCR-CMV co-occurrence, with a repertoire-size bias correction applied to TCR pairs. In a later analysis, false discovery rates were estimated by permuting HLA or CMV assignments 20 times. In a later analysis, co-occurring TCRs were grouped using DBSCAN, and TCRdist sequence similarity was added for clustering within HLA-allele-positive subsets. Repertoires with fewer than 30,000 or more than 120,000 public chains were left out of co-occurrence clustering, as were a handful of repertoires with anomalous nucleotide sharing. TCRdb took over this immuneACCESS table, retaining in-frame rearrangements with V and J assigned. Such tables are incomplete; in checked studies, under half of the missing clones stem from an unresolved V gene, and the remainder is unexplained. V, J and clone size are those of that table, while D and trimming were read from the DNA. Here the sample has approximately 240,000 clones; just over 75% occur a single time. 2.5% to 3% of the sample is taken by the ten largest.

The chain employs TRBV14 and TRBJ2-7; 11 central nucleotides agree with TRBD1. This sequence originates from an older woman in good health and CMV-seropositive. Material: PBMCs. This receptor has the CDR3 CASSPGQGAYYEQYF. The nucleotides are TGTGCCAGCAGCCCCGGACAGGGGGCTTACTACGAGCAGTACTTC.